This passage covers 19 T cell receptor beta chains from one sample sequenced in a study of blood T cell repertoires in COVID-19. TCRdb keeps only in-frame clones here, not all; method: immunoSEQ multiplex PCR. The table records 95,000 to 150,000 clones, roughly 89% of them present only once. What was sequenced was peripheral blood. Receptors were obtained from a man aged 40-50 years with acute or convalescent COVID-19.

This rearrangement joins TRBV4-3 to TRBJ1-2; TRBD1 might be the D (6 bases). V lost 1 base to trimming and J lost 6 bases, with 12 bases between them. The germline V gene encodes CDR1 LGHNA and CDR2 YSLEER. This CDR3 contains 14 residues. CDR3: CASSQVQGTNGYTF. CDR3 sequence (DNA): TGCGCCAGCAGCCAAGTACAGGGAACCAATGGCTACACCTTC.

V is TRBV9 and J is TRBJ1-2, with D tentatively TRBD1 (5 bases). V lost 0 bases, J lost 7 bases, and 10 bases lay in between. This CDR3 spans 13 amino acids. The germline V gene encodes CDR1 SGDLS and CDR2 YYNGEE. The CDR3 nucleotides read TGTGCCAGCAGCGTAGCCGGGACTTCTGGCTACACCTTC. The encoded protein is CASSVAGTSGYTF.

The rearrangement links TRBV29-1 to TRBJ2-3, with 13 bases that match TRBD2. V shed 7 bases, J shed 0 bases, and the junction held 1 base outside the gene matches. There are 14 residues in the CDR3. Germline CDR1 reads SQVTM; CDR2 reads ANQGSEA. CDR3 sequence: CSGGLAGSTDTQYF. The DNA of the CDR3 is TGCAGCGGGGGACTAGCGGGGAGCACAGATACGCAGTATTTT.

This clone was observed a single time. V usage is TRBV24-1 and J usage is TRBJ1-2; 7 bases fit TRBD1. The junction had 7 bases not matched to a gene; V was cut back by 6 bases and J by 4 bases. The CDR3 loop spans 14 amino acids. Germline CDR1 KGHDR, CDR2 SFDVKD. This CDR3 is CATSTTGTTYGYTF. CDR3 coding DNA: TGTGCCACCAGTACGACAGGGACGACCTATGGCTACACCTTC.

The chain carries TRBV3-1 (or the pseudogene TRBV3-2) and TRBJ1-2; perhaps TRBD1 as D (6 bases). Deletions cut 1 base from V and 5 bases from J, with 8 bases between. Germline V CDR1 and CDR2: LGHDT, YNNKEL (reference sequence). The CDR3 covers 13 residues. CDR3 bases: TGTGCCAGCAGCCAAGGGGGGACATATGGCTACACCTTC. It encodes CASSQGGTYGYTF.

The DNA of the CDR3 is TGTGCCAGTAGTATAACCGGGAAGGAACAGCCCCAGCATTTT. The encoded protein is CASSITGKEQPQHF. V usage is TRBV19 and J usage is TRBJ1-5; D is undetermined. With 2 bases removed from V and 7 bases from J, the gap between germline ends came to 12 bases. The CDR3 extends over 14 amino acids. Germline V gives CDR1 LNHDA, CDR2 SQIVND (reference sequence).

This clone was observed once. This chain uses TRBV6-4 with TRBJ2-1; a possible D gene is TRBD2 (5 bases). Germline V gene lookup returns CDR1 MRHNA and CDR2 SNTAGT. The CDR3 is 14 residues long. Trimming pared 5 bases from V and 1 base from J, leaving 9 bases between. The chain's CDR3 is CASSQDWSYNEQFF. The CDR3 nucleotides read TGTGCCAGCAGTCAGGACTGGTCCTACAATGAGCAGTTCTTC.

This chain connects TRBV11-2 to TRBJ2-7; TRBD2 is a possible D gene (5 bases). Germline CDR1 reads SGHAT; CDR2 reads FQNNGV. V shed 5 bases and J shed 5 bases, with 16 bases lying between them. CDR3 length: 14 amino acids. Here the CDR3 DNA reads TGTGCCAGCAGCCCCCTCACTAGTTCTGACGAGCAGTACTTC. Translating gives CASSPLTSSDEQYF.

V and J are TRBV7-3 and TRBJ1-1; TRBD1 matches at 9 bases. Germline trimming cut 4 bases from V and 2 bases from J; bases unmatched to any gene: 2. CDR1 is SGHTA, CDR2 FQGTGA, per germline. The CDR3 has 14 amino acids. This chain's CDR3 is CASSSTGGNTEAFF. In DNA, the CDR3 is TGTGCCAGCAGCTCTACAGGGGGCAACACTGAAGCTTTCTTT.

This clone appeared a few times. This rearrangement joins TRBV6-5 to TRBJ2-2; D gene uncertain. Trimming shortened V by 8 bases and J by 6 bases, and 13 bases separated the two germline ends. The CDR3 is made up of 13 amino acids. Per the germline V gene, CDR1 is MNHEY and CDR2 is SVGAGI. The CDR3 coding sequence is TGTGCCAGCGGCCGACTTGGCGCCGGGGAGCTGTTTTTT. It encodes CASGRLGAGELFF.

This rearrangement joins TRBV13 to TRBJ1-2, with TRBD1 matching over 7 bases. In germline, CDR1 is PRHDT, CDR2 FYEKMQ (reference sequence). Trimming at V came to 5 bases and at J to 2 bases, leaving 8 bases not matched to a gene. The CDR3 is made up of 15 amino acids. The CDR3 sequence: CASSISGGFNYGYTF. The CDR3 coding sequence is TGTGCCAGCAGCATCTCAGGGGGTTTCAACTATGGCTACACCTTC.

The chain combines TRBV7-9 with TRBJ1-3, with D perhaps matching TRBD1 (5 bases). CDR1 and CDR2 (germline): SEHNR, FQNEAQ (reference sequence). The CDR3 has 16 residues. V lost 6 bases and J 0 bases, leaving 15 bases between the germline ends. CDR3 sequence: CASSRLRTNSGNTIYF. The CDR3, as DNA: TGTGCCAGCAGTCGCTTGAGGACAAACTCTGGAAACACCATATATTTT.

V is TRBV15 and J is TRBJ1-2; D not certain. Germline V gene lookup returns CDR1 LNHNV and CDR2 YYDKDF (reference sequence). The CDR3 is made up of 16 amino acids. Deletions cut 1 base from V and 9 bases from J, with 21 bases between. CDR3 protein: CATSRGPWREIVSYTF. DNA of the CDR3: TGTGCCACCAGCAGAGGACCCTGGAGAGAGATTGTGAGCTACACCTTC.

The V call is TRBV27, the J call TRBJ1-5, with D perhaps TRBD1 (5 bases). In germline, CDR1 is MNHEY, CDR2 SMNVEV (reference sequence). This CDR3 is 16 amino acids long. Trimming took 5 bases from V and 0 from J, leaving 14 bases between them. The CDR3 DNA follows: TGTGCCAGCAGTCCCCTCGGGGGGTCTAGCAATCAGCCCCAGCATTTT. The encoded protein is CASSPLGGSSNQPQHF.

The chain is built from TRBV19 and TRBJ2-7, with 9 positions matching TRBD1. CDR1 and CDR2 from the germline V gene are LNHDA and SQIVND (reference sequence). V lost 6 bases, J lost 5 bases, and 8 bases stayed unmatched. The CDR3 has 14 amino acids. The CDR3 DNA is TGTGCCAGTAGCCCGGGACAGGGAATCCACGAGCAGTACTTC. Translation gives CASSPGQGIHEQYF.

The rearrangement uses TRBV30 and TRBJ1-4; D unclear. This CDR3 has 13 amino acids. Trimming removed 1 base at V and 7 bases at J, with 10 bases between. Germline V lookup: CDR1 GTSNPN, CDR2 SVGIG (reference sequence). The CDR3 region has the DNA TGTGCCTGGAGTGCGGGGATTCTTGAAAAACTGTTTTTT. Translated, it gives CAWSAGILEKLFF.

The genes are TRBV6-2 or TRBV6-3 and TRBJ2-2; 12 bases align to TRBD2. The CDR3 contains 16 residues. V shed 6 bases and J 6 bases; nucleotides not matched to a gene: 8. Germline V gene sequence: CDR1 MNHEY, CDR2 SVGEGT. In DNA form, the CDR3 reads TGTGCCAGCAGCCCCTGGACTAGCGGGAAGGCCGGGGAGCTGTTTTTT. Translating gives CASSPWTSGKAGELFF.

The chain carries TRBV7-2 and TRBJ2-5; TRBD2 aligns across 13 bases. This CDR3 region has 16 residues. Germline V gene sequence: CDR1 SGHTA, CDR2 FQGNSA. The J segment lost 1 base and the V segment lost 3 bases, leaving 2 bases of the junction unmatched. CDR3 nucleotide sequence: TGTGCCAGCAGCTTCCGGACTAGCGGGAGCCAAGAGACCCAGTACTTC. Protein sequence: CASSFRTSGSQETQYF.

The CDR3 DNA is TGTGCCAGCAGCTTGCGTCCGGGACATCTAACCTGGCAGACTAATGAAAAACTGTTTTTT. Translating it yields CASSLRPGHLTWQTNEKLFF. This sequence joins TRBV5-5 and TRBJ1-4; D may be TRBD1 (6 bases). The V and J ends lost 1 base and 2 bases respectively, with 24 bases between them. Germline V lookup: CDR1 SGHKS, CDR2 YYEKEE (reference sequence). CDR3 length equals 20 residues. The full variable domain, rest sourced from reference TRBV5-5 and TRBJ1-4, is DAGVTQSPTHLIKTRGQQVTLRCSPISGHKSVSWYQQVLGQGPQFIFQYYEKEERGRGNFPDRFSARQFPNYSSELNVNALLLGDSALYLCASSLRPGHLTWQTNEKLFFGSGTQLSVL.